Listed below are T cell receptor beta chains from one sample, sequenced in a study of CD8+ T cells in alopecia areata. Clones were sequenced by immunoSEQ multiplex PCR, and TCRdb holds only the in-frame ones, with some missing. The sample has about 160,000 clones, 55% to 75% seen once. The starting material was CD4+ T cells sorted from blood, obtained at week 4, from a patient treated with tofacitinib. The source of these receptors is a human donor with alopecia areata. The CDR3 runs from the conserved cysteine through the conserved F or W. A D gene is named only where the DNA matches it firmly. Size is omitted from some rows. Given values are once, few, many or a class for expanded clones.

V,J,size,D,DNA,CDR3
TRBV30,TRBJ1-5,NA,NA,TGTGCCTGGAGGGGGACGGGTAATCAGCCCCAGCATTTT,CAWRGTGNQPQHF
TRBV5-6,TRBJ2-1,NA,TRBD2,TGTGCCAGCAGCTCCCCGGGACTAGCTATCTACAATGAGCAGTTCTTC,CASSSPGLAIYNEQFF
TRBV10-3,TRBJ2-2,NA,NA,TGTGCCATCAGTGAGGCCAGTGGGGCCAAAGGCACCGGGGAGCTGTTTTTT,CAISEASGAKGTGELFF
TRBV27,TRBJ2-5,NA,NA,TGTGCCAGCAGTGGCCGGACGGGGGAGACCCAGTACTTC,CASSGRTGETQYF
TRBV7-2,TRBJ1-6,few,TRBD1,TGTGCCAGCAGCCTCGACAGGGGGCCTTCACCCCTCCACTTT,CASSLDRGPSPLHF
TRBV7-2,TRBJ2-7,NA,NA,TGTGCCAGCAGCTTAGCTCAAACAGGGAGCGAGCAGTACTTC,CASSLAQTGSEQYF
TRBV15,TRBJ2-2,NA,TRBD1,TGTGCCACCAGCAAAGACAGGGGACAAACCGGGGAGCTGTTTTTT,CATSKDRGQTGELFF
TRBV18,TRBJ2-7,once,TRBD1,TGTGCCAGCTCACCGGGACAGGTGAACTCCTACGAGCAGTACTTC,CASSPGQVNSYEQYF
TRBV7-2,TRBJ2-7,NA,NA,TGTGCCAGCAGCCCCCGTCCTATTCCTCAGCTTTACTTC,CASSPRPIPQLYF
TRBV6-5,TRBJ2-7,few,NA,TGTGCCAGCAGTTACACCCGGGAATTGTACGAGCAGTACTTC,CASSYTRELYEQYF
TRBV9,TRBJ2-2,few,NA,TGTGCCAGCACCACAGCCGGGGAGCTGTTTTTT,CASTTAGELFF
TRBV5-6,TRBJ1-5,NA,NA,TGTGCCAGCAGCTTGACCGGACTTAGCAATCAGCCCCAGCATTTT,CASSLTGLSNQPQHF
TRBV6-5,TRBJ2-1,once,TRBD2,TGTGCCAGCAGTTACTCTGGGCTAGCGGTCTACAATGAGCAGTTCTTC,CASSYSGLAVYNEQFF
TRBV29-1,TRBJ1-5,NA,NA,TGCAGCGTGGCGACAGGTTGGGCCAATCAGCCCCAGCATTTT,CSVATGWANQPQHF
TRBV10-3,TRBJ1-1,few,TRBD1,TGTGCCATCAGTGGACGTACAGGGGATCGGAATGAAGCTTTCTTT,CAISGRTGDRNEAFF
TRBV5-1,TRBJ1-5,few,NA,TGCGCCAGCAGCTTGACAGGGAACCAGCCCCAGCATTTT,CASSLTGNQPQHF
TRBV7-9,TRBJ1-2,NA,NA,TGTGCCAGCAGCTTAGTCGGTGGGGACTACACCTTC,CASSLVGGDYTF
TRBV29-1,TRBJ2-5,NA,TRBD2,TGCAGCGTTGGGACTAGCGGGCTTGGCAGAACCCAGTACTTC,CSVGTSGLGRTQYF